The 10 T cell receptor beta chains presented below share a single source sample, sequenced in a study of beta chain features in type 1 diabetes. Study observations and caveats: Moderately but significantly shorter TCRB CDR3s were found in Type 1 diabetes patients in all four CD4+ subsets.

These receptors' targets are unknown. Sequenced material consisted of expressed TCRB transcripts (all of the isolated RNA was reverse transcribed). Repertoires were generated with immunoSEQ multiplex PCR, while TCRdb's copy carries only in-frame clones and drops some. The table includes approximately 150,000 clones, roughly 59% detected once. The sample consisted of naive CD4+ T cells from blood. The receptors here all came from a man aged 30 to 39 with type 1 diabetes.

This chain links TRBV7-7 with TRBJ2-5, with 8 positions matching TRBD2. This CDR3 has 15 amino acids. Germline V gene data show CDR1 as SSHAT and CDR2 as FNYEAQ (reference sequence). V gave up 1 base and J gave up 10 bases; unmatched junction bases: 11. The CDR3 nucleotides are TGTGCCAGCAGCTTAGGAGTACCGGGAGGGGAAAACCAGTACTTC. This sequence encodes CASSLGVPGGENQYF.

The V gene is TRBV4-1, the J gene TRBJ2-5; possibly TRBD2 for D (6 bases). The CDR3 contains 18 residues. Trimming left V 0 bases short and J 1 base short, with 18 bases between. CDR1 is MGHRA, CDR2 YSYEKL, per germline. CDR3 DNA sequence: TGCGCCAGCAGCCAAGATCTAAGGAAAAAGGGACTCCAAGAGACCCAGTACTTC. Protein product: CASSQDLRKKGLQETQYF.

The V gene is TRBV30, the J gene TRBJ1-6; TRBD1 is a possible D gene (5 bases). CDR3 length: 15 amino acids. The germline V gene encodes CDR1 GTSNPN and CDR2 SVGIG (reference sequence). The V gene lost 0 bases and the J gene lost 10 bases, with 16 bases spanning the gap. CDR3 protein: CAWSVPGQGGSPLHF. Written as DNA, the CDR3 is TGTGCCTGGAGTGTACCTGGCCAGGGAGGGTCACCCCTCCACTTT.

As for this clone: A junction end diverges from the germline sequence, so it may reflect a read error. CDR3 nucleotides: TGTGCCAGCAGCTTTCAAGGGACCCAGTACTTC. Amino acid sequence: CASSFQGTQYF. The chain recombines TRBV11-2 with TRBJ2-5; D gene uncertain. The CDR3 runs 11 residues. Germline CDR1 is SGHAT and CDR2 is FQNNGV.

This sequence joins TRBV23-1 and TRBJ2-3, with 9 bases identical to TRBD1. TRBV23-1 is placed among ORFs of uncertain function. Trimming cost V 6 bases and J 0 bases; bases outside gene matches: 10. The length of the CDR3 is 17 residues. The CDR3 is CASSLVFGTGSTDTQYF. DNA for the CDR3: TGCGCCAGCAGCCTAGTATTTGGGACAGGGAGCACAGATACGCAGTATTTT.

The chain uses TRBV7-2 and TRBJ2-7; possible D gene TRBD2, 6 bases. CDR1 SGHTA and CDR2 FQGNSA come from the germline V gene. This CDR3 comprises 14 residues. Trimming stripped 2 bases from V and 7 bases from J, with 15 bases between. CDR3 protein: CASSLPGGAGEQYF. As DNA, the CDR3 is TGTGCCAGCAGCTTACCCGGAGGGGCAGGGGAGCAGTACTTC.

This chain uses TRBV19 with TRBJ2-3; 8 nucleotides match TRBD2. Germline V gene sequence: CDR1 LNHDA, CDR2 SQIVND (reference sequence). V trimming: 6 bases; J trimming: 3 bases; junction bases outside the gene matches: 8. The CDR3 length is 15 residues. CDR3 DNA: TGTGCCAGTAGGCGTCGGGGGGGAGAGACAGATACGCAGTATTTT. It encodes CASRRRGGETDTQYF.

V is TRBV7-8 and J is TRBJ2-3; no firm D call. Germline V lookup: CDR1 SGHVS, CDR2 FQNEAQ. The CDR3 consists of 13 residues. V was trimmed by 4 bases and J by 1 base, leaving 6 bases between them. CDR3: CASSSSGTDTQYF. In nucleotides, the CDR3 is TGTGCCAGCAGCTCGAGCGGCACAGATACGCAGTATTTT.

This clone was observed a handful of times. The V and J genes are TRBV30 and TRBJ1-6; 7 nucleotides agree with TRBD1. The CDR3 length is 15 residues. Trimming at V came to 0 bases and at J to 12 bases, leaving 11 bases not matched to a gene. Germline V CDR1 and CDR2: GTSNPN, SVGIG (reference sequence). CDR3 loop: CAWSVQGTVGLPLHF. DNA for the CDR3: TGTGCCTGGAGTGTCCAAGGGACAGTCGGATTACCCCTCCACTTT.

This clone is a singleton in its sample. The genes are TRBV4-3 and TRBJ2-3; 9 bases are a match to TRBD2. This CDR3 spans 16 amino acids. CDR1 and CDR2 from the germline V gene are LGHNA and YSLEER. Trimming removed 1 base from V and 0 bases from J; junction bases left unmatched: 2. The CDR3 nucleotides are TGCGCCAGCAGCCAAGGACTAGCGGCCAGCACAGATACGCAGTATTTT. It encodes CASSQGLAASTDTQYF.